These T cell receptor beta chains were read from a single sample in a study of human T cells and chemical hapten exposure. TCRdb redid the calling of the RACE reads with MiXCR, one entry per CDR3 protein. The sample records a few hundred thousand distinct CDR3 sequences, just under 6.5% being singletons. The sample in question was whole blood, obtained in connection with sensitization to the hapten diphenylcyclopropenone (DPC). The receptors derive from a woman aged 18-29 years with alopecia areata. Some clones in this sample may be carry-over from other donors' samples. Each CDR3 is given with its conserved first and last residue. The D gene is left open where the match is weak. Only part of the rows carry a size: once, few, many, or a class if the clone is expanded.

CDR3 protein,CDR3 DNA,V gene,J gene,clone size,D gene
CASSLEGLSNQPQHF,TGCGCCAGCAGCTTGGAAGGGCTCAGCAATCAGCCCCAGCATTTT,TRBV5-1,TRBJ1-5,many,.
CASSLGENRGGNQPQHF,TGTGCCAGCAGCCTTGGCGAGAACAGGGGAGGCAATCAGCCCCAGCATTTT,TRBV7-8,TRBJ1-5,many,TRBD1
CASSYWTRGADIQYF,TGTGCCAGCAGCTATTGGACTAGAGGGGCTGACATTCAGTACTTC,TRBV7-2,TRBJ2-4,many,TRBD2
CASSPGFTRNNEQFF,TGTGCCAGCTCACCAGGGTTCACACGCAACAATGAGCAGTTCTTC,TRBV18,TRBJ2-1,many,.
CSASRQSAYEQYF,TGCAGTGCTAGTCGGCAATCCGCCTACGAGCAGTACTTC,TRBV20-1,TRBJ2-7,few,.
CASSPEDRSPTDTQYF,TGTGCCAGCAGCCCGGAGGACAGGAGCCCCACAGATACGCAGTATTTT,TRBV7-3,TRBJ2-3,few,TRBD1
CASSFFQGGRPYNEQFF,TGTGCCAGCAGCTTCTTTCAGGGGGGCCGTCCCTACAATGAGCAGTTCTTC,TRBV5-6,TRBJ2-1,few,.
CASSLAPPNEAFF,TGTGCCAGCAGCTTAGCACCCCCCAATGAAGCTTTCTTT,TRBV7-2,TRBJ1-1,many,.
CASRRQGPEQFF,TGTGCCAGCAGAAGACAGGGTCCTGAGCAGTTCTTC,TRBV2,TRBJ2-1,few,TRBD1
CASSQDWAAGGSTDTQYF,TGCGCCAGCAGCCAAGACTGGGCAGCGGGGGGGTCCACAGATACGCAGTATTTT,TRBV4-1,TRBJ2-3,.,TRBD2
CASSHDRATDTQYF,TGCGCCAGCAGCCACGACAGGGCCACAGATACGCAGTATTTT,TRBV5-1,TRBJ2-3,.,TRBD1
CAISGAEYNEQFF,TGTGCCATCAGTGGGGCTGAATACAATGAGCAGTTCTTC,TRBV10-3,TRBJ2-1,few,.
CSARVVAGPNQPQHF,TGCAGTGCTAGAGTTGTGGCAGGCCCAAATCAGCCCCAGCATTTT,TRBV20-1,TRBJ1-5,many,.
CAISDGGETYNEQFF,TGTGCCATCAGTGACGGGGGGGAGACCTACAATGAGCAGTTCTTC,TRBV10-3,TRBJ2-1,few,TRBD2
CASSLYTGAPSTDTQYF,TGTGCCAGCAGCTTGTACACGGGGGCACCAAGCACAGATACGCAGTATTTT,TRBV5-6,TRBJ2-3,.,.
CASSQELAGGDEQYF,TGTGCCAGCAGCCAAGAGCTAGCGGGAGGGGACGAGCAGTACTTC,TRBV4-2,TRBJ2-7,few,TRBD2
CATSRDRATQYF,TGTGCCACCAGCAGAGACAGGGCTACGCAGTATTTT,TRBV15,TRBJ2-3,.,.
CASSTPGWAQYF,TGTGCCAGCAGTACCCCGGGATGGGCCCAGTACTTC,TRBV28,TRBJ2-5,once,.
CASRQPPDRPTEAFF,TGTGCCAGCAGACAGCCCCCGGACAGGCCCACTGAAGCTTTCTTT,TRBV6-6,TRBJ1-1,many,TRBD1
CASSSPQGGGELFF,TGTGCCAGCAGCTCCCCCCAGGGAGGCGGGGAGCTGTTTTTT,TRBV7-3,TRBJ2-2,.,.
CASGLEDRTEAFF,TGTGCTAGTGGTTTGGAGGATAGGACTGAAGCTTTCTTT,TRBV12-5,TRBJ1-1,many,.
CASSGDRDYGYTF,TGTGCCAGCAGCGGGGACAGGGACTATGGCTACACCTTC,TRBV2,TRBJ1-2,many,TRBD1
CASSYRAQGHTEAFF,TGTGCCAGCAGTTACCGTGCACAGGGGCACACTGAAGCTTTCTTT,TRBV6-5,TRBJ1-1,many,TRBD1
CASSQESITAYEQYF,TGTGCCAGCAGCCAAGAGAGCATTACCGCCTACGAGCAGTACTTC,TRBV3-1,TRBJ2-7,once,.
CASSQGGADYSPLHF,TGTGCCAGCAGCCAAGGGGGGGCGGATTATTCACCCCTCCACTTT,TRBV3-1,TRBJ1-6,.,.
CASSRAGGRQETQYF,TGTGCCAGCAGCCGAGCGGGGGGACGGCAAGAGACCCAGTACTTC,TRBV3-1,TRBJ2-5,few,TRBD2
CASSGPGLAASSYEQYF,TGTGCCAGCAGTGGACCGGGACTAGCGGCGAGCTCCTACGAGCAGTACTTC,TRBV12-3/TRBV12-4,TRBJ2-7,many,TRBD2
CASTTTGPWDRGYSPLHF,TGTGCCAGCACCACTACTGGTCCTTGGGACAGGGGTTATTCACCCCTCCACTTT,TRBV7-2,TRBJ1-6,many,TRBD1
CASSQGGMVYGYTF,TGTGCCAGCAGCCAGGGTGGAATGGTCTATGGCTACACCTTC,TRBV7-3,TRBJ1-2,many,.
CASSVESQGSTDTQYF,TGTGCCAGCAGCGTAGAGTCACAAGGCAGCACAGATACGCAGTATTTT,TRBV9,TRBJ2-3,few,.
CASSLNIDRVRDEKLFF,TGCGCCAGCAGCCTCAACATTGACAGGGTGAGGGATGAAAAACTGTTTTTT,TRBV4-3,TRBJ1-4,few,TRBD1
CASSLDQLSNEQFF,TGTGCCAGCAGCCTAGACCAGCTCTCCAATGAGCAGTTCTTC,TRBV7-6,TRBJ2-1,few,.
CASSPGTSMDEQYF,TGTGCCAGCAGCCCAGGGACGTCAATGGACGAGCAGTACTTC,TRBV14,TRBJ2-7,.,.
CASSLLNTDTQYF,TGCGCCAGCAGCCTACTAAACACAGATACGCAGTATTTT,TRBV4-3,TRBJ2-3,.,.
CASSEDSSGNTIYF,TGCGCCAGCAGCGAAGACAGCTCTGGAAACACCATATATTTT,TRBV5-1,TRBJ1-3,.,.
CSAPPAAGTYEQYF,TGCAGTGCTCCCCCAGCGGCGGGAACCTACGAGCAGTACTTC,TRBV20-1,TRBJ2-7,few,.
CASSERDSNYGYTF,TGTGCCAGCAGCGAACGGGACAGCAACTATGGCTACACCTTC,TRBV7-6,TRBJ1-2,few,TRBD1
CASSQDPVGTDTQYF,TGTGCCAGCAGCCAAGATCCAGTTGGCACAGATACGCAGTATTTT,TRBV3-1,TRBJ2-3,.,.
CAISESAGIFYGYTF,TGTGCCATCAGTGAGTCGGCAGGGATTTTCTATGGCTACACCTTC,TRBV10-3,TRBJ1-2,many,.
CASSEEGRENQPQHF,TGTGCCAGCAGTGAAGAGGGACGTGAGAATCAGCCCCAGCATTTT,TRBV6-1,TRBJ1-5,.,.
CASSSRLENTEAFF,TGTGCCAGCAGTTCCCGTCTTGAGAACACTGAAGCTTTCTTT,TRBV6-1,TRBJ1-1,.,.
CASGFGSGVTDTQYF,TGTGCTAGTGGTTTCGGGAGCGGGGTAACAGATACGCAGTATTTT,TRBV12-5,TRBJ2-3,few,TRBD2
CASSPAGAGNSPLHF,TGTGCCAGCAGTCCCGCAGGGGCCGGTAATTCACCCCTCCACTTT,TRBV28,TRBJ1-6,.,.
CATSRAMGQAGNTIYF,TGTGCCACCAGCAGGGCCATGGGACAAGCTGGAAACACCATATATTTT,TRBV15,TRBJ1-3,many,.
CASSSPIAGQETQYF,TGTGCCAGCAGCTCTCCTATAGCGGGGCAAGAGACCCAGTACTTC,TRBV7-2,TRBJ2-5,few,TRBD2
CSVVGTGSYEQYF,TGCAGCGTTGTAGGGACAGGGTCCTACGAGCAGTACTTC,TRBV29-1,TRBJ2-7,few,TRBD1